These 8 T cell receptor beta chains were all obtained from the same sample, sequenced in a study of PD-1 blockade in mismatch repair-deficient tumors. Repertoires were generated with immunoSEQ multiplex PCR, while TCRdb's copy carries only in-frame clones and drops some. This sample has tens of thousands of clones, with about 91% found just once. The material was peripheral blood, obtained 52 weeks after starting pembrolizumab. The origin of the receptors is an adult with mismatch repair-deficient cancer.

V usage is TRBV11-3 and J usage is TRBJ1-4, with D maybe TRBD1 (6 bases). CDR1 is SGHNT and CDR2 is YENEEA in the germline V gene. The CDR3 covers 14 residues. V dropped 4 bases and J dropped 8 bases, with 14 bases sitting between them. The CDR3 sequence: CASSSGQFVEKLFF. CDR3 coding DNA: TGTGCCAGCAGCTCTGGACAGTTTGTGGAAAAACTGTTTTTT.

The V gene is TRBV7-9, the J gene TRBJ2-7; D remains unclear. Germline loops: CDR1 SEHNR, CDR2 FQNEAQ (reference sequence). V lost 0 bases and J lost 4, with 10 bases in between. This CDR3 contains 14 residues. The CDR3 nucleotides read TGTGCCAGCAGCTTAGCGGCGATAGCATACGAGCAGTACTTC. Translated, it gives CASSLAAIAYEQYF.

The genes are TRBV9 and TRBJ1-4; D unclear. Trimming stripped 4 bases from V and 6 bases from J, with 16 bases between. The CDR3 is made up of 15 amino acids. Germline V gene sequence: CDR1 SGDLS, CDR2 YYNGEE. CDR3 DNA sequence: TGTGCCAGCAGCTCGTCAGGCCAGTTGGATGAAAAACTGTTTTTT. It encodes CASSSSGQLDEKLFF. The full variable domain, completed using reference TRBV9 and TRBJ1-4, is DSGVTQTPKHLITATGQRVTLRCSPRSGDLSVYWYQQSLDQGLQFLIQYYNGEERAKGNILERFSAQQFPDLHSELNLSSLELGDSALYFCASSSSGQLDEKLFFGSGTQLSVL.

The chain couples TRBV7-8 to TRBJ2-7; TRBD1 might be the D (5 bases). The CDR3 totals 14 residues. The ends were cut back, 4 bases at V and 2 bases at J, with 12 bases in the middle. Germline CDR1 and CDR2: SGHVS and FQNEAQ. The CDR3 here is CASSSQGLAYEQYF. The DNA for the CDR3 is TGTGCCAGCAGCTCTCAGGGATTGGCCTACGAGCAGTACTTC. The whole variable domain, remainder taken from reference TRBV7-8 and TRBJ2-7, is GAGVSQSPRYKVAKRGQDVALRCDPISGHVSLFWYQQALGQGPEFLTYFQNEAQLDKSGLPSDRFFAERPEGSVSTLKIQRTQQEDSAVYLCASSSQGLAYEQYFGPGTRLTVT.

The chain couples TRBV11-3 to TRBJ1-1, with D possibly being TRBD1 (5 bases). V lost 3 bases, J lost 2 bases, and 10 bases lay in between. CDR3 length: 14 residues. CDR1 SGHNT and CDR2 YENEEA come from the germline V gene. Here the CDR3 reads CASSLRGGNTEAFF. Here the CDR3 DNA reads TGTGCCAGCAGCTTGCGGGGGGGAAACACTGAAGCTTTCTTT.

This clone appeared a single time. The J gene is TRBJ2-7, the V gene TRBV29-1, with 10 bases aligning to TRBD2. Germline CDR1 SQVTM, CDR2 ANQGSEA. The trim removed 1 base at V and 0 bases at J, leaving 3 bases unmatched. The CDR3 is 15 residues long. Written as DNA, the CDR3 is TGCAGCGTTGAAGTTAGCGGGAGGTTCTCCTACGAGCAGTACTTC. Translating gives CSVEVSGRFSYEQYF.

The chain is built from TRBV19 and TRBJ2-1; 8 nucleotides match TRBD2. The CDR3 sequence is 15 residues long. Germline V gene data show CDR1 as LNHDA and CDR2 as SQIVND (reference sequence). Trimming removed 3 bases from V and 9 bases from J; junction bases left unmatched: 10. The CDR3 loop is CASSMTGTSRVEQFF. Written as DNA, the CDR3 is TGTGCCAGTAGTATGACCGGGACTAGTCGCGTTGAGCAGTTCTTC.

The rearrangement uses TRBV6-5 and TRBJ2-5, with 12 bases aligning to TRBD1. CDR3 length: 15 amino acids. Trimming at V came to 2 bases and at J to 3 bases, leaving 1 base not matched to a gene. Germline V gives CDR1 MNHEY, CDR2 SVGAGI. As DNA, the CDR3 is TGTGCCAGCAGTTACGGGACAGGGGGCGAAGAGACCCAGTACTTC. This translates into CASSYGTGGEETQYF.